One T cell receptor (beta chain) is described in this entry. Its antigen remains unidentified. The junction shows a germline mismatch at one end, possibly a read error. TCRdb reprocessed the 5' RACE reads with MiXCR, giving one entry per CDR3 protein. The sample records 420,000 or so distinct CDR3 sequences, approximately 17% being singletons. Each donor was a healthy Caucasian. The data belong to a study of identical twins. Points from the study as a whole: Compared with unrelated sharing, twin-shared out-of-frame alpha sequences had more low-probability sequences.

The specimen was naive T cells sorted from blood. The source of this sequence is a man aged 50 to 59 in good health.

The CDR3 nucleotides read TGTGCCAGCAGTTTGTCAGGGGCAAATTACGGGCAGTACTTC. Translation: CASSLSGANYGQYF. The chain recombines TRBV28 with TRBJ2-7; possibly TRBD1 for D (6 bases). Germline-derived CDR1 and CDR2 are MDHEN and SYDVKM. The CDR3 runs 14 residues. The entire variable domain, with the rest obtained from reference TRBV28 and TRBJ2-7, is as follows: DVKVTQSSRYLVKRTGEKVFLECVQDMDHENMFWYRQDPGLGLRLIYFSYDVKMKEKGDIPEGYSVSREKKERFSLILESASTNQTSMYLCASSLSGANYGQYFGPGTRLTVT.